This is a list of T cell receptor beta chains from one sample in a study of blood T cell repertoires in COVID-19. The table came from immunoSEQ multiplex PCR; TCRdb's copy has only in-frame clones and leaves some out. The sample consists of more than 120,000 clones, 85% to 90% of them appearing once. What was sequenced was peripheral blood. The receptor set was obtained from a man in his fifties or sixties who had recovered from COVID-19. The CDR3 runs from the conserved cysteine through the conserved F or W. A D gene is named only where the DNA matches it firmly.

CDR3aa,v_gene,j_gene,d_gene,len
CASSSGVGEKLFF,TRBV19,TRBJ1-4,NA,13
CASSPSAGLGNTEAFF,TRBV27,TRBJ1-1,NA,16
CASSTRLGGNTEAFF,TRBV7-2,TRBJ1-1,NA,15
CASSEAGVTEAFF,TRBV2,TRBJ1-1,NA,13
CAWILRGSYNSPLHF,TRBV30,TRBJ1-6,TRBD1,15
CAIRPGQGAVGELFF,TRBV10-3,TRBJ2-2,TRBD1,15
CSATSGGPYEQYF,TRBV29-1,TRBJ2-7,TRBD2,13
CASSHLGRGGSEKLFF,TRBV3-1/TRBV3-2,TRBJ1-4,NA,16
CASSLTGGTYEQYF,TRBV5-1,TRBJ2-7,TRBD1,14
CASSGGVMNTGELFF,TRBV2,TRBJ2-2,NA,15
CATSDPGTGGGETQYF,TRBV24-1,TRBJ2-5,NA,16
CASSSTSGVTDTQYF,TRBV5-4,TRBJ2-3,TRBD2,15
CASGTGSSGNTIYF,TRBV19,TRBJ1-3,TRBD1,14
CASSPGDGMNTEAFF,TRBV5-1,TRBJ1-1,NA,15
CASSELGVGDQETQYF,TRBV7-2,TRBJ2-5,NA,16
CASSQLQGLAGANVLTF,TRBV4-2,TRBJ2-6,NA,17
CASSDPGRGFANTGELFF,TRBV10-1,TRBJ2-2,TRBD2,18
CASSPRTGRLGNTIYF,TRBV18,TRBJ1-3,TRBD1,16
CATSRDWTGRNTEAFF,TRBV15,TRBJ1-1,TRBD1,16
CASSVGLAYEQYF,TRBV25-1,TRBJ2-7,TRBD2,13